Many counts were recorded for the clone carrying this T cell receptor (beta chain). Its target is not known. No cell sorting was done before RNA was extracted from the tissue. Newly diagnosed lung cancer patients had thoracic surgery in China, August–late 2014, without prior chemotherapy. Three rounds of nested PCR, following a modified ARM-PCR protocol, produced the TCRbeta library. TCRdb re-derived calls from the multiplex PCR reads in MiXCR, one entry per CDR3 protein. Of just over 200,000 distinct CDR3 sequences in the sample, 71% were seen once. This sample was taken from a study of tumor and adjacent non-tumor tissue in lung cancer. Study-wide background: On average, productive TCRbeta reads reached roughly 3.9 million per sample.

Study-level findings and limits: Normal lung showed higher cumulative top 100 clone frequency than tumor.

The germline V and J ends were trimmed by 1 base and 2 bases, with 9 bases remaining between them. Germline lookup yields CDR1 MGHRA and CDR2 YSYEKL. This CDR3 is 15 amino acids long. The TCR sequence derives from a man between 60 and 75 years old with non-small cell lung cancer. The chain combines TRBV4-1 with TRBJ1-5, with D unresolved. Sequencing was carried out using lung tumor tissue. The CDR3: CASSQVAGGNQPQHF. CDR3 nucleotide sequence: TGCGCCAGCAGCCAAGTTGCAGGCGGCAATCAGCCCCAGCATTTT.